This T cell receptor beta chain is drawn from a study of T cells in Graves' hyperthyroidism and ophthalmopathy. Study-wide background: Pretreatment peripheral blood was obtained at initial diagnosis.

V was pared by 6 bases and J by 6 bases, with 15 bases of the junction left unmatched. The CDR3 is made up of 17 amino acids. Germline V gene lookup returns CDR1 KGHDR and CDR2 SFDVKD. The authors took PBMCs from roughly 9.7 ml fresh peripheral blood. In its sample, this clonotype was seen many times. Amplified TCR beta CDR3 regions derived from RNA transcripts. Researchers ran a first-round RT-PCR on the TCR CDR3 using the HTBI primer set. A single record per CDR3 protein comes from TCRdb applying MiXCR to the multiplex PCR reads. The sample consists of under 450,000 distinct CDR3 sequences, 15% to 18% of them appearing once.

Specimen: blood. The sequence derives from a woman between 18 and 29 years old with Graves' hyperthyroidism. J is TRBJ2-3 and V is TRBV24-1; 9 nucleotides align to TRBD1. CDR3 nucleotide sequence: TGTGCCACCAGTTCCACGCCGGGACAGGGCCCGGGGGATACGCAGTATTTT. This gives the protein CATSSTPGQGPGDTQYF.